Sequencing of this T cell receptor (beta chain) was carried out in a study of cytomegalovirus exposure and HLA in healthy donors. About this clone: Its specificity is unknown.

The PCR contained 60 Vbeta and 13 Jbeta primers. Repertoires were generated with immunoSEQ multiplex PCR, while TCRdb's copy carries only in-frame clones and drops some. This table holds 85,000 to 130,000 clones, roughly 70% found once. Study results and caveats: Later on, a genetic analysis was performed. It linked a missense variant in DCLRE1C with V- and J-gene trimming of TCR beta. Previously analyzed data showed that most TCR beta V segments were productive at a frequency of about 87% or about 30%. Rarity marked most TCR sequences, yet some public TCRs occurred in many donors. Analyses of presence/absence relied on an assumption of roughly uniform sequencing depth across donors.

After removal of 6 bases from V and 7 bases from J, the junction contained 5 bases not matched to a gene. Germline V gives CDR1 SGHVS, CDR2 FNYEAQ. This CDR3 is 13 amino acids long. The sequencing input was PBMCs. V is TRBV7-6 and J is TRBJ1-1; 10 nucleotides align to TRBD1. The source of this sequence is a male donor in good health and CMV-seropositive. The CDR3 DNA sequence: TGTGCCAGCAGAAGCGGACAGGGGGTTGAAGCTTTCTTT. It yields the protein CASRSGQGVEAFF.